Only one count was recorded for the clone carrying this T cell receptor (beta chain). The data were taken from a study of blood T cell repertoires in COVID-19. The V gene end was trimmed by 5 bases and the J gene end by 3 bases; junction bases not matched to a gene: 9. The CDR3 consists of 17 residues. Germline assignment: CDR1 KGHDR and CDR2 SFDVKD. The authors' processing: Scientists estimated how many nucleated cells there were by amplifying reference gene primers. The data were produced by immunoSEQ multiplex PCR, yet TCRdb's version contains in-frame clones alone and is incomplete. V, J and clone size are those of that table, while D and trimming were read from the DNA. The profile shows more than 60,000 clones, approximately 89% of them singletons.

This clonotype was obtained from a man aged 55 to 70 with acute or convalescent COVID-19. The chain combines TRBV24-1 with TRBJ2-2; 9 bases are shared with TRBD2. The specimen sequenced was peripheral blood. CDR3 region: CATSAIAGARDTGELFF. CDR3 bases: TGTGCCACCAGTGCCATAGCGGGGGCCCGGGACACCGGGGAGCTGTTTTTT.